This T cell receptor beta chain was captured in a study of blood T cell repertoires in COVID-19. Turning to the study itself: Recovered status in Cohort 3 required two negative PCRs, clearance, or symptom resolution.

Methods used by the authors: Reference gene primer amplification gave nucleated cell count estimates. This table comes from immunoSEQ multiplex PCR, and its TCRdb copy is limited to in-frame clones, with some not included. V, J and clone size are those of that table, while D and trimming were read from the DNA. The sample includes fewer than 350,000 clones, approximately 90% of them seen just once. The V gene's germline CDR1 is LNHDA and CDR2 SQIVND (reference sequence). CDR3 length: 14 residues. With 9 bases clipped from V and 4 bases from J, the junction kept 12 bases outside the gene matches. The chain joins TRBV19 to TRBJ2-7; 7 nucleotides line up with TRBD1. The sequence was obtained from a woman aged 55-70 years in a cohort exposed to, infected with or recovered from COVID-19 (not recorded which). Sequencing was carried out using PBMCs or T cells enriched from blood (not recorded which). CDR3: CASTYGEGAYEQYF. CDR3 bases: TGTGCCAGCACCTACGGCGAGGGGGCTTACGAGCAGTACTTC.